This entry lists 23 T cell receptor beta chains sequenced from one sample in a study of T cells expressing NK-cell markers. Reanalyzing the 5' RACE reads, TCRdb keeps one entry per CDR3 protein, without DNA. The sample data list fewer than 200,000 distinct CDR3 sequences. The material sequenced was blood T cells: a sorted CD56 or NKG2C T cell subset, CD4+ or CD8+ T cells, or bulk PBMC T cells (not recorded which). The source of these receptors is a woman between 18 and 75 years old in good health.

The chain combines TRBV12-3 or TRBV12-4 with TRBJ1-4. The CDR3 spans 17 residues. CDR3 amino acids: CASSLSLGVRGREKLFF.

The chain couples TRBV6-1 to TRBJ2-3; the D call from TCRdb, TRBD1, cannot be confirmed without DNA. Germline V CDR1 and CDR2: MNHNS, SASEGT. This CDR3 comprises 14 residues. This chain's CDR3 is CASALSQGADTQYF.

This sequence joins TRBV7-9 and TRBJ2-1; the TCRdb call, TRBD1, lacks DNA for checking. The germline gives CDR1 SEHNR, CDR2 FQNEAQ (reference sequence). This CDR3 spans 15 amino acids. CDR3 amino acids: CASSRTGEAYNEQFF.

The CDR3 loop is CASRVGQLQNQPQHF. V and J are TRBV12-3 or TRBV12-4 and TRBJ1-5; TCRdb's D call of TRBD1 is untestable without DNA. The CDR3 is made up of 15 amino acids.

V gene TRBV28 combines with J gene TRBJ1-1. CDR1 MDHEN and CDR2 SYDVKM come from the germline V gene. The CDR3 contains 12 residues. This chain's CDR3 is CASRTANTEAFF.

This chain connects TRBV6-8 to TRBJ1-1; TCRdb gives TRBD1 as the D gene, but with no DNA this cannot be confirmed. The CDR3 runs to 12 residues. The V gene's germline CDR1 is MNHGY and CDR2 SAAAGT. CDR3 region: CASWGTGARAFF.

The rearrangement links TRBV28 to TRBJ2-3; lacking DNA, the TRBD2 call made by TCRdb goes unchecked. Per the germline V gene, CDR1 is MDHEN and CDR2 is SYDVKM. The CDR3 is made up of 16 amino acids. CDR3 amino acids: CASSSRLAGVGDTQYF. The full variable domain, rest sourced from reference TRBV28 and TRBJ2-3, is DVKVTQSSRYLVKRTGEKVFLECVQDMDHENMFWYRQDPGLGLRLIYFSYDVKMKEKGDIPEGYSVSREKKERFSLILESASTNQTSMYLCASSSRLAGVGDTQYFGPGTRLTVL.

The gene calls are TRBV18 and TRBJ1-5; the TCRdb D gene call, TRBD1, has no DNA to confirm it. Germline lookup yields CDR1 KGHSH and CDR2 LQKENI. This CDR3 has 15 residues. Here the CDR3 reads CASSPGTELNQPQHF.

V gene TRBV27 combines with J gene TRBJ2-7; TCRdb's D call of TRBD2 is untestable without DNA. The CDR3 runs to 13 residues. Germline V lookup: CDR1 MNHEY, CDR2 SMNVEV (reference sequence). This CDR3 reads CASTRAGAYEQYF.

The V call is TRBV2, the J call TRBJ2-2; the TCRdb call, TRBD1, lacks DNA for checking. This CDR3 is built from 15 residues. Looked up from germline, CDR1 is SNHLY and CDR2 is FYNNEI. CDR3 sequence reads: CASSNGQGNTGELFF.

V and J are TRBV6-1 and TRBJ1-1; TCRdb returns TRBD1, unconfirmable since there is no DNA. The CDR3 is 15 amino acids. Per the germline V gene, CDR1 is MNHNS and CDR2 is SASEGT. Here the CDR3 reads CASSELTGVNTEAFF.

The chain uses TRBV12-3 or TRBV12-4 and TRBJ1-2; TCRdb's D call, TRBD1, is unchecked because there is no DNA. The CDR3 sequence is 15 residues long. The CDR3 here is CASSSPRQGVYGYTF.

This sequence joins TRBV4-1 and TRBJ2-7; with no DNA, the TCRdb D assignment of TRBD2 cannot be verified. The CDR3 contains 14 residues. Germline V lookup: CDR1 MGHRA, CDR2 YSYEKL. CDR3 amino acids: CASSQDRRGYEQYF.

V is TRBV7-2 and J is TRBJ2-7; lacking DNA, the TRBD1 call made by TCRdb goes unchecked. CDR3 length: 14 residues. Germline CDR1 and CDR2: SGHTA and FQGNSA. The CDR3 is CASSPRTGSHEQYF.

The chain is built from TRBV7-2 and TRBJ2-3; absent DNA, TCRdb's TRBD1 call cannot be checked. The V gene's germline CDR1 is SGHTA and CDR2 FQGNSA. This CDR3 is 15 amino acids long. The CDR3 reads CASSLKFSGADTQYF.

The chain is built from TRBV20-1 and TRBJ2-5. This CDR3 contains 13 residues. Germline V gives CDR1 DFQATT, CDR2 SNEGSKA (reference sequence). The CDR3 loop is CSATYWEQETQYF.

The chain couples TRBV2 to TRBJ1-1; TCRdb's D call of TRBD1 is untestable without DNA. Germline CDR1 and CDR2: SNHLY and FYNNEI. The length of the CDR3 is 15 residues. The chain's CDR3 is CASRTGGGGVTEAFF.

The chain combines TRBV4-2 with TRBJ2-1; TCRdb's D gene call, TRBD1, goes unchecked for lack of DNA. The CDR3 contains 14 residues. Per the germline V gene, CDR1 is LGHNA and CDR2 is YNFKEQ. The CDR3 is CASSQDRGRDEQFF.

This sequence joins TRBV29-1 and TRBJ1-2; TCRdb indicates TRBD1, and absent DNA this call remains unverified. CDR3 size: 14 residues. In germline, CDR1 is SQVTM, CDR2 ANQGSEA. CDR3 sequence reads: CSVATGRANYGYTF.

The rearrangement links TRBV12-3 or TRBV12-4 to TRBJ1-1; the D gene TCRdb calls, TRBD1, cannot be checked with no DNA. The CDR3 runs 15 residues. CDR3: CAISKDRAMNTEAFF.

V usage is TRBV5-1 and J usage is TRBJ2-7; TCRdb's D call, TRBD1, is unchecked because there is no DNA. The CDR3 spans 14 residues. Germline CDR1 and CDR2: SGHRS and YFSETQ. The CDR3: CASRLHRGAAEQYF.

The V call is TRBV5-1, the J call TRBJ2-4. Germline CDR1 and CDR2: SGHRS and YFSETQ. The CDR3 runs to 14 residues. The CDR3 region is CASSEFLAKNIQYF.

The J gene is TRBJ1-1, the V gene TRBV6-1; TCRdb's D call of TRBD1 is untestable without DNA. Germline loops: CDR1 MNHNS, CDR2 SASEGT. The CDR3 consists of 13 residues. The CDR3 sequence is CASSRQAGTEAFF.